Sequencing of this TCR beta chain was carried out in a study of cytomegalovirus exposure and HLA in healthy donors. TCRdb's table, derived via immunoSEQ multiplex PCR, lists solely in-frame clones and lacks some. The sample records about 130,000 clones, roughly 95% being singletons. Study-level findings and limits: Reportedly, cytomegalovirus status was diagnosed with high sensitivity and specificity.

Germline V gene data show CDR1 as SNHLY and CDR2 as FYNNEI. The CDR3 is 16 residues long. In regard to this clone: The antigen is unknown. The junction shows a germline mismatch at one end, possibly a read error.

The sample taken for sequencing was PBMCs. The chain is built from TRBV2 and TRBJ2-6; D not certain. The TCR originated in a man between 18 and 35 years old in good health and CMV-seronegative. This CDR3 reads CASTEIPLSGANVLTF. The CDR3, as DNA: TGTGCCAGCACTGAAATCCCTCTCTCTGGGGCCAACGTCCTGACTTTC.